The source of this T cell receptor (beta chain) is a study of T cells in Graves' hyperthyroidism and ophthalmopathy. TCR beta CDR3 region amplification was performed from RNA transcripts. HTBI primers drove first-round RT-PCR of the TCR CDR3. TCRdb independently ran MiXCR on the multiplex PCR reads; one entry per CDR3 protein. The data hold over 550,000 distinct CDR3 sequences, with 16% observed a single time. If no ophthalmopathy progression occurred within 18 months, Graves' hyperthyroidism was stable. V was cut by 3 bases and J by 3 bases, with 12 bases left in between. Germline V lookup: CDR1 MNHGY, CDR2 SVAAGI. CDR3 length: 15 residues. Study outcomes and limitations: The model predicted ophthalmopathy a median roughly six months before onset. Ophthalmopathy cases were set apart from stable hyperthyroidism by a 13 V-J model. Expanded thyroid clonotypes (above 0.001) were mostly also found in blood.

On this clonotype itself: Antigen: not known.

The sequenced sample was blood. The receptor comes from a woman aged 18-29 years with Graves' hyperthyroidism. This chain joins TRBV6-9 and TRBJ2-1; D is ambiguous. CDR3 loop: CASSYSNGFYNEQFF. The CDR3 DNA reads TGTGCCAGCAGTTACTCGAATGGTTTCTACAATGAGCAGTTCTTC.